The 26 T cell receptor beta chains in this list originate from one sample, sequenced in a study of blood T cell repertoires in COVID-19. Assay used: immunoSEQ multiplex PCR; TCRdb lists only in-frame clones, some missing. Of a few hundred thousand clones in the sample, approximately 90% were seen once. The sample consisted of PBMCs or T cells enriched from blood (not recorded which). These receptors were obtained from a young woman who had recovered from COVID-19.

The J gene is TRBJ1-2, the V gene TRBV7-9; D might be TRBD1 (6 bases). V lost 5 bases, J lost 4 bases, and 17 bases lay in between. Germline CDR1 SEHNR, CDR2 FQNEAQ (reference sequence). The CDR3 runs to 15 residues. The CDR3 DNA follows: TGTGCCAGCAGCCCCTGGGAGGGGACACCCTATGGCTACACCTTC. Protein sequence: CASSPWEGTPYGYTF.

This sequence joins TRBV2 and TRBJ2-2, with no clear D. CDR3 length: 15 residues. Trimming removed 2 bases at V and 0 bases at J, with 7 bases between. CDR1 SNHLY and CDR2 FYNNEI come from the germline V gene. CDR3 DNA: TGTGCCAGCAGTGAATACCGGGCGAACACCGGGGAGCTGTTTTTT. Translating gives CASSEYRANTGELFF.

The chain uses TRBV11-2 and TRBJ2-1; D gene uncertain. Trimming removed 6 bases from V and 8 bases from J, with 17 bases in between. The CDR3 sequence is 14 residues long. CDR1 and CDR2 (germline): SGHAT, FQNNGV. The chain's CDR3 is CASRPPMVSDEQFF. The CDR3 DNA reads TGTGCCAGCAGGCCCCCCATGGTGTCGGATGAGCAGTTCTTC.

The V and J genes are TRBV27 and TRBJ1-1, with no clear D. V was shortened by 5 bases and J by 4 bases, with 11 bases between the two germline ends. This CDR3 has 13 amino acids. Germline V lookup: CDR1 MNHEY, CDR2 SMNVEV (reference sequence). As DNA, the CDR3 is TGTGCCAGCAGTCCTTACGTGAGCACTGAAGCTTTCTTT. This sequence encodes CASSPYVSTEAFF.

The rearrangement joins TRBV10-3 to TRBJ1-5, with D possibly being TRBD1 (6 bases). V lost 0 bases, J lost 7 bases, and 16 bases lay in between. This CDR3 is built from 16 residues. Germline loops: CDR1 ENHRY, CDR2 SYGVKD. In nucleotides, the CDR3 is TGTGCCATCAGTGAGTCAGGGACAATCGTCTTGCAGCCCCAGCATTTT. Translation: CAISESGTIVLQPQHF.

This clone was picked up one time. The rearrangement joins TRBV4-3 to TRBJ2-7, with 8 bases that match TRBD1. The V segment lost 1 base and the J segment 3 bases; nucleotides outside the gene matches: 11. In germline, CDR1 is LGHNA, CDR2 YSLEER. The CDR3 spans 17 residues. CDR3 nucleotide sequence: TGCGCCAGCAGCCAAGTACCCCCCCCGACAGGGGACTACGAGCAGTACTTC. Amino acid sequence: CASSQVPPPTGDYEQYF.

As regards this clone: The junction departs from germline at one end; a sequencing error may be responsible. This chain links TRBV7-8 with TRBJ2-3; 7 bases line up with TRBD1. Germline V lookup: CDR1 SGHVS, CDR2 FQNEAQ. The CDR3 runs to 17 residues. The CDR3 reads CASSLATGDTSTDTQYF. The CDR3 nucleotides read TGTGCCAGCAGCCTAGCCACAGGGGACACTAGCACAGATACGCAGTATTTT.

V and J are TRBV5-1 and TRBJ1-2, with D tentatively TRBD1 (5 bases). Germline loops: CDR1 SGHRS, CDR2 YFSETQ. V was pared by 0 bases and J by 4 bases, with 10 bases between. The CDR3 is 14 residues long. CDR3 bases: TGCGCCAGCAGCTTGGCTCAGGGAGGCTATGGCTACACCTTC. This gives the protein CASSLAQGGYGYTF.

The chain is built from TRBV7-2 and TRBJ1-5, with TRBD1 matching over 10 bases. Germline loops: CDR1 SGHTA, CDR2 FQGNSA. J was trimmed by 7 bases and V by 5 bases; bases with no gene match: 8. The CDR3 has 15 amino acids. CDR3 amino acids: CASSPRTGQGQPQHF. The CDR3 DNA is TGTGCCAGCAGCCCCCGGACGGGACAGGGGCAGCCCCAGCATTTT.

The CDR3 DNA follows: TGTGCCAGCAGTTTATCCACAGGCTTGCATCCCTACAATGAGCAGTTCTTC. Protein: CASSLSTGLHPYNEQFF. J is TRBJ2-1 and V is TRBV28, with D possibly matching TRBD1 (5 bases). This CDR3 region has 17 residues. V dropped 1 base and J dropped 2 bases, with 15 bases sitting between them. The germline gives CDR1 MDHEN, CDR2 SYDVKM.

The rearrangement uses TRBV5-1 and TRBJ2-5; 7 bases align to TRBD1. V trimming: 4 bases; J trimming: 1 base; junction bases outside the gene matches: 4. Germline assignment: CDR1 SGHRS and CDR2 YFSETQ. The CDR3 has 14 amino acids. The CDR3 DNA follows: TGCGCCAGCAGCCTGACAGGGTTCCAAGAGACCCAGTACTTC. Translating it yields CASSLTGFQETQYF.

The chain combines TRBV6-2 or TRBV6-3 with TRBJ1-2; the match to TRBD1 covers 7 bases. CDR1 is MNHEY, CDR2 SVGEGT, per germline. The trim removed 2 bases at V and 2 bases at J, leaving 2 bases unmatched. The CDR3 has 14 residues. CDR3 nucleotides: TGTGCCAGCAGTTACGGGACAGCCAACTATGGCTACACCTTC. It specifies CASSYGTANYGYTF.

In this sample, this clone turned up once. The V gene is TRBV11-1, the J gene TRBJ1-4, with D possibly matching TRBD1 (5 bases). Germline lookup yields CDR1 SGHAT and CDR2 FQDESV (reference sequence). V lost 1 base to trimming and J lost 0 bases, with 9 bases between them. The CDR3 is 16 amino acids. The chain's CDR3 is CASSLGQLATNEKLFF. As DNA, the CDR3 is TGTGCCAGCAGCTTAGGACAGCTTGCAACTAATGAAAAACTGTTTTTT.

The chain links TRBV11-2 to TRBJ2-3; D may be TRBD1 (6 bases). The CDR3 runs to 16 residues. V lost 3 bases to trimming and J lost 3 bases, with 16 bases between them. Germline V CDR1 and CDR2: SGHAT, FQNNGV. CDR3 sequence (DNA): TGTGCCAGCAGCTTTCAGGGGCGTTCTGGGACAGATACGCAGTATTTT. Protein: CASSFQGRSGTDTQYF.

This clone was seen once. This chain joins TRBV28 and TRBJ1-2; 10 bases match TRBD1. The CDR3 consists of 15 residues. V lost 4 bases and J lost 6; bases outside the gene matches: 8. Germline V gene data show CDR1 as MDHEN and CDR2 as SYDVKM. The DNA of the CDR3 is TGTGCCAGCAGTTCAGCACACGGGACAGGGGATGGCTACACCTTC. This encodes CASSSAHGTGDGYTF.

This sequence joins TRBV5-6 and TRBJ2-7; 8 bases are a match to TRBD1. CDR3 length: 16 residues. V trimming: 0 bases; J trimming: 2 bases; junction bases outside the gene matches: 7. Germline CDR1 and CDR2: SGHDT and YYEEEE. CDR3 DNA: TGTGCCAGCAGCTTGGGGGGCGGGACAGGCACCTACGAGCAGTACTTC. Residues: CASSLGGGTGTYEQYF. Looking up the rest from reference TRBV5-6 and TRBJ2-7 gives the full variable domain: DAGVTQSPTHLIKTRGQQVTLRCSPKSGHDTVSWYQQALGQGPQFIFQYYEEEERQRGNFPDRFSGHQFPNYSSELNVNALLLGDSALYLCASSLGGGTGTYEQYFGPGTRLTVT.

This clone was detected only a few times. This chain joins TRBV19 and TRBJ2-1, with D perhaps matching TRBD2 (5 bases). The CDR3 loop spans 16 amino acids. CDR1 is LNHDA, CDR2 SQIVND, per germline (reference sequence). The V end was cut by 4 bases, the J end by 5 bases, with 18 bases between. CDR3 nucleotides: TGTGCCAGTAGTAAGTCCCCCAATATGGGAGACAATGAGCAGTTCTTC. As protein: CASSKSPNMGDNEQFF.

J is TRBJ1-3 and V is TRBV28, with D possibly being TRBD1 (6 bases). Trimming pared 6 bases from V and 0 bases from J, leaving 12 bases between. The CDR3 contains 15 residues. CDR1 is MDHEN and CDR2 is SYDVKM in the germline V gene. CDR3 sequence reads: CASRRDTSSGNTIYF. In nucleotides, the CDR3 is TGTGCCAGCAGAAGGGACACTTCCTCTGGAAACACCATATATTTT.

The rearrangement uses TRBV4-1 and TRBJ2-3; 12 bases fit TRBD2. Unmatched junction bases numbered 2, after V lost 1 base and J lost 3 bases. The CDR3 consists of 16 residues. Germline values: CDR1 MGHRA, CDR2 YSYEKL. The CDR3 here is CASSQGLAGGTDTQYF. The CDR3, as DNA: TGCGCCAGCAGCCAAGGGCTAGCGGGAGGGACAGATACGCAGTATTTT.

Here the CDR3 DNA reads TGTGCCATCAGAAAGCCCGTAACAGGGGGAGGCTACACCTTC. Its protein product is CAIRKPVTGGGYTF. This rearrangement joins TRBV10-3 to TRBJ1-2; TRBD1 matches at 8 bases. Germline V gene sequence: CDR1 ENHRY, CDR2 SYGVKD. The junction had 11 bases not matched to a gene; V was cut back by 6 bases and J by 8 bases. The CDR3 runs to 14 residues.

The rearrangement uses TRBV19 and TRBJ2-1, with D perhaps TRBD2 (11 bases). V was trimmed by 7 bases and J by 13 bases, leaving 26 bases between them. The CDR3 extends over 15 amino acids. Germline-derived CDR1 and CDR2 are LNHDA and SQIVND (reference sequence). Written as DNA, the CDR3 is TGTGCCAGTACCCGGACAGGGGGACTAGCGGCAGAACAGTTCTTC. Translating gives CASTRTGGLAAEQFF.

V and J are TRBV5-5 and TRBJ1-1; D is unresolved. Germline V gives CDR1 SGHKS, CDR2 YYEKEE (reference sequence). The V and J ends lost 2 bases and 1 base respectively, with 12 bases between them. The CDR3 contains 15 residues. The CDR3 loop is CASSFQDYRNTEAFF. In DNA, the CDR3 is TGTGCCAGCAGCTTTCAGGACTACCGGAACACTGAAGCTTTCTTT.

The chain recombines TRBV5-1 with TRBJ2-2; TRBD1 aligns across 12 bases. This CDR3 is built from 18 residues. The germline V gene has CDR1 SGHRS and CDR2 YFSETQ. V shed 3 bases and J 6 bases; nucleotides not matched to a gene: 12. This CDR3 is CASSYIPMGQGAAGELFF. CDR3 DNA: TGCGCCAGCAGCTATATCCCGATGGGACAGGGGGCAGCCGGGGAGCTGTTTTTT.

The chain couples TRBV28 to TRBJ1-5, with TRBD1 matching over 12 bases. The V gene's germline CDR1 is MDHEN and CDR2 SYDVKM. V lost 6 bases and J lost 5; bases outside the gene matches: 8. The CDR3 contains 16 residues. The CDR3 here is CASRRSGTGGYQPQHF. The CDR3 DNA follows: TGTGCCAGCAGACGGTCCGGGACAGGGGGCTATCAGCCCCAGCATTTT.

The rearrangement uses TRBV19 and TRBJ2-3; 7 positions agree with TRBD1. The CDR3 contains 14 residues. The V gene end was trimmed by 3 bases and the J gene end by 4 bases; junction bases not matched to a gene: 4. Per the germline V gene, CDR1 is LNHDA and CDR2 is SQIVND (reference sequence). CDR3 loop: CASSIDRASDTQYF. CDR3 nucleotide sequence: TGTGCCAGTAGTATCGACAGGGCCTCAGATACGCAGTATTTT.

A single count supports this clone. V and J are TRBV6-2 or TRBV6-3 and TRBJ2-7, with D perhaps matching TRBD1 (5 bases). The germline V gene has CDR1 MNHEY and CDR2 SVGEGT. This CDR3 has 17 amino acids. V lost 0 bases, J lost 0 bases, and 15 bases lay in between. The CDR3 DNA is TGTGCCAGCAGTTACTCGAATAGCAGGGTCATCTCCTACGAGCAGTACTTC. Its translation is CASSYSNSRVISYEQYF.